What follows are 8 T cell receptor beta chains derived from one specimen sequenced in a study of Graves' ophthalmopathy and Graves' hyperthyroidism. CDR3 regions of TCR beta were amplified from RNA transcripts. The first round was an RT-PCR with HTBI primers, and the second round was a multiplex PCR. TCRdb fed the multiplex PCR reads into MiXCR, producing one record per CDR3 protein. The table shows around 1.1 million distinct CDR3 sequences, with about 40% occurring only once. Sequences were obtained from peripheral blood or thyroid tissue (not recorded which). Source of these receptors: an adult man with Graves' hyperthyroidism.

As for this clonotype: This may stem from a read error, because a much larger clone lies one nucleotide away. The chain employs TRBV9 and TRBJ2-5; D remains ambiguous. Germline V lookup: CDR1 SGDLS, CDR2 YYNGEE. The CDR3 loop spans 14 amino acids. The CDR3 reads CASSVAAVQETQHF. The CDR3, as DNA: TGTGCCAGCAGCGTAGCGGCAGTACAAGAGACCCAGCACTTC.

The table lists this clonotype with many counts. V and J are TRBV20-1 and TRBJ1-1, with 7 bases that match TRBD1. Germline loops: CDR1 DFQATT, CDR2 SNEGSKA (reference sequence). Trimming cost V 5 bases and J 4 bases; bases outside gene matches: 4. The CDR3 loop spans 12 amino acids. CDR3 loop: CSAQQGTTEAFF. Here the CDR3 DNA reads TGCAGTGCTCAACAGGGGACCACTGAAGCTTTCTTT.

This clonotype was observed many times. V usage is TRBV7-8 and J usage is TRBJ2-7; D is unclear. The ends were cut back, 7 bases at V and 4 bases at J, with 5 bases in the middle. The CDR3 is made up of 10 amino acids. Germline CDR1 and CDR2: SGHVS and FQNEAQ. CDR3 DNA: TGTGCCAGCAACGAATACGAGCAGTACTTC. Protein sequence: CASNEYEQYF.

The V and J genes are TRBV24-1 and TRBJ2-2; weak D call: TRBD1 (6 bases). Germline CDR1 and CDR2: KGHDR and SFDVKD. The V and J ends lost 4 bases and 7 bases respectively, with 18 bases between them. The CDR3 totals 16 residues. The CDR3 protein is CATSDPGSGVNGELFF. As DNA, the CDR3 is TGTGCCACCAGTGACCCGGGCTCAGGGGTAAACGGGGAGCTGTTTTTT.

This clonotype was detected a few times. The chain has TRBV6-6 and TRBJ1-4, with D perhaps TRBD1 (6 bases). V lost 6 bases, J lost 6 bases, and 14 bases lay in between. CDR3 length: 14 amino acids. Germline values: CDR1 MNHNY, CDR2 SVGAGI (reference sequence). The CDR3 region has the DNA TGTGCCAGCAGCCGAGGGGGGAAGGATGAAAAACTGTTTTTT. Encoded protein: CASSRGGKDEKLFF.

This clonotype has at least ten counts. The rearrangement uses TRBV7-9 and TRBJ2-7; 7 bases agree with TRBD1. The CDR3 is made up of 13 amino acids. V was pared by 6 bases and J by 3 bases, with 5 bases of the junction left unmatched. Germline V gene sequence: CDR1 SEHNR, CDR2 FQNEAQ (reference sequence). The DNA of the CDR3 is TGTGCCAGCAGGGGGGACAGCAACTACGAGCAGTACTTC. Its protein product is CASRGDSNYEQYF.

The V call is TRBV29-1, the J call TRBJ1-1, with 7 bases aligning to TRBD1. Unmatched junction bases numbered 5, after V lost 8 bases and J lost 2 bases. CDR1 is SQVTM and CDR2 is ANQGSEA in the germline V gene. CDR3 size: 12 residues. CDR3 in DNA: TGCAGCACCGGGACAGCCAACACTGAAGCTTTCTTT. This sequence encodes CSTGTANTEAFF.

V gene TRBV30 combines with J gene TRBJ1-2; 7 positions match TRBD1. Germline V gene sequence: CDR1 GTSNPN, CDR2 SVGIG (reference sequence). J gave up 4 bases and V 2 bases, and 10 bases lay outside the gene matches. The CDR3 has 15 amino acids. The chain's CDR3 is CAWSPIEGAGYGYTF. The DNA for the CDR3 is TGTGCCTGGAGTCCAATCGAGGGGGCAGGCTATGGCTACACCTTC.